This T cell receptor beta chain is from a study of blood T cell repertoires in COVID-19. Study information: T cells, B-cell-depleted T cells, or PBMCs supplied cDNA or gDNA.

Germline CDR1 reads SNHLY; CDR2 reads FYNNEI. The CDR3 runs 16 residues. Trimming took 1 base from V and 0 from J; bases not matched to a gene: 6. This clone was seen just once. The repertoire was sequenced with immunoSEQ multiplex PCR; TCRdb's copy has only in-frame clones and lacks some. Of 150,000 to 180,000 clones listed, about 80% are singletons. The TCR originated in a woman aged 55-75 years with acute or convalescent COVID-19. Sequenced sample: peripheral blood. The chain carries TRBV2 and TRBJ2-7; 7 nucleotides match TRBD2. The chain's CDR3 is CASSEGPAGSSYEQYF. For the CDR3, the DNA is TGTGCCAGCAGTGAAGGGCCAGCGGGGAGCTCCTACGAGCAGTACTTC.